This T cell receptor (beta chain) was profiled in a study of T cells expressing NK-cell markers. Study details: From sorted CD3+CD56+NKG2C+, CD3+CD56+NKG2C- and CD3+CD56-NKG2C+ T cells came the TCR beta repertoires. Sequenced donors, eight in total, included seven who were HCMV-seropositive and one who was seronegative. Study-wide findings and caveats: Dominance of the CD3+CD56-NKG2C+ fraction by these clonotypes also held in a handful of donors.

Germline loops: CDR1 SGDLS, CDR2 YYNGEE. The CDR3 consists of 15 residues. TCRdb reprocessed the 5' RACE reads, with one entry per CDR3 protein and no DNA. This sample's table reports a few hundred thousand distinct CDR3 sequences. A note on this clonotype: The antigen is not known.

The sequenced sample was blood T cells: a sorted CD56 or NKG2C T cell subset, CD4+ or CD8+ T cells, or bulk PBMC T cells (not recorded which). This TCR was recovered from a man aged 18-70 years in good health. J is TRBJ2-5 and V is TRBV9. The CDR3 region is CASSVGVLNQETQYF.